This T cell receptor (beta chain) was captured in a study of cytomegalovirus exposure and HLA in healthy donors. Study outcomes and limitations: Segments of the TCR beta V type were, in most cases, productive about 87% or about 30% of the time in an earlier analysis. Three of the chains that were CMV-associated were confirmed in vitro to be specific for CMV antigens.

V was trimmed by 5 bases and J by 0 bases, leaving 23 bases between them. The germline CDR1 and CDR2 sequences are SGHVS and FNYEAQ. CDR3 length equals 19 residues. With 60 Vbeta and 13 Jbeta primers, the PCR was carried out. Profiled with immunoSEQ multiplex PCR; TCRdb holds only in-frame clones, not every one. Of some 85,000 clones in the sample, 76% were seen once. This clone was found a few times. No antigen is known for it. Donors had nominal health at sampling but likely had unrecorded immune exposures. Source material: PBMCs. This TCR came from a middle-aged man in good health and CMV-seronegative. This rearrangement joins TRBV7-6 to TRBJ2-4, with D perhaps TRBD1 (5 bases). This CDR3 is CASSARQGTGTLAKNIQYF. CDR3 DNA: TGTGCCAGCAGCGCTCGCCAGGGAACGGGTACCCTAGCCAAAAACATTCAGTACTTC.